The 3 T cell receptor beta chains below come from one sample, sequenced in a study of T cell changes during pregnancy in multiple sclerosis. Here immunoSEQ multiplex PCR was the method, and the copy in TCRdb shows in-frame clones only, minus some. The table has 40,000 to 55,000 clones, roughly 90% seen once. Sample: peripheral blood, taken in the first trimester of pregnancy. The receptors derive from a female donor in good health, enrolled as a control in a pregnancy study.

Details on this clone: Compared with germline, one end of the junction differs, possibly owing to a read error. V gene TRBV30 combines with J gene TRBJ2-1; 11 nucleotides agree with TRBD2. The CDR3 covers 15 residues. The germline V gene encodes CDR1 GTSNPN and CDR2 SVGIG (reference sequence). This CDR3 is CAWSATSGMYSEQFF. Here the CDR3 DNA reads TGTGCCTGGAGTGCGACTAGCGGGATGTACAGTGAGCAGTTCTTC.

The chain carries TRBV5-1 and TRBJ2-1, with 10 bases fitting TRBD2. V shed 4 bases, J shed 6 bases, and the junction held 13 bases outside the gene matches. The CDR3 has 17 amino acids. In germline, CDR1 is SGHRS, CDR2 YFSETQ. This CDR3 is CASSPAERGGIINEQFF. CDR3 nucleotide sequence: TGCGCCAGCAGCCCAGCAGAGCGGGGGGGCATTATCAATGAGCAGTTCTTC.

The chain carries TRBV6-1 and TRBJ2-3; no clear D gene. Germline V gene sequence: CDR1 MNHNS, CDR2 SASEGT. V lost 3 bases to trimming and J lost 1 base, with 8 bases between them. This CDR3 has 14 residues. The CDR3 spells CASSDYRGTDTQYF. The CDR3 nucleotides are TGTGCCAGCAGTGATTATCGAGGCACAGATACGCAGTATTTT.